This T cell receptor (beta chain) was profiled in a study of blood T cell repertoires in COVID-19. Clinical history reported by participants formed the basis on which cohorts were assigned. In the original processing: Estimates of nucleated cell counts were drawn from the amplification of reference gene primers. Measured with immunoSEQ multiplex PCR; TCRdb has only the in-frame clones, and not every one. The D gene and trimming were derived from the DNA, and the V and J assignments and clone size from that table. Here the sample spans approximately 300,000 clones, 90% to 95% being singletons. Germline V lookup: CDR1 DFQATT, CDR2 SNEGSKA (reference sequence). CDR3 size: 9 residues.

This chain connects TRBV20-1 to TRBJ2-7; D might be TRBD2 (6 bases). Sequenced material: PBMCs or T cells enriched from blood (not recorded which). This sequence was found in a woman in her twenties or thirties who had been exposed to COVID-19. Here the CDR3 DNA reads TGCAGCGCTCGAAGGGAGGAGTACTTC. It yields the protein CSARREEYF.